Each of the 10 T cell receptor beta chains below was sequenced from the same sample in a study of T cell responses to AZD1222 COVID-19 vaccine. Clones were read by immunoSEQ multiplex PCR, and TCRdb kept only the in-frame ones, dropping some. The sample contains around 150,000 clones, around 88% of which appear only once. The sequenced sample was peripheral blood, obtained on day 0 of AZD1222 vaccination. The receptor set was obtained from an adult in good health.

The genes are TRBV7-2 and TRBJ2-1; 10 nucleotides agree with TRBD2. Per germline, CDR1 SGHTA and CDR2 FQGNSA. V dropped 5 bases and J dropped 5; count of bases not matched to a gene: 9. The CDR3 totals 16 residues. The CDR3 spells CASSLWRTSGHNEQFF. DNA of the CDR3: TGTGCCAGCAGCCTCTGGCGGACTAGCGGACACAATGAGCAGTTCTTC.

The chain couples TRBV15 to TRBJ1-3; perhaps TRBD1 as D (5 bases). The CDR3 is made up of 16 amino acids. V was pared by 1 base and J by 0 bases, with 10 bases between. The germline CDR1 and CDR2 sequences are LNHNV and YYDKDF (reference sequence). The CDR3 nucleotides are TGTGCCACCAGCAGAGTTAGCGGGACCTCTGGAAACACCATATATTTT. This gives the protein CATSRVSGTSGNTIYF. The full variable domain, rest sourced from reference TRBV15 and TRBJ1-3, is DAMVIQNPRYQVTQFGKPVTLSCSQTLNHNVMYWYQQKSSQAPKLLFHYYDKDFNNEADTPDNFQSRRPNTSFCFLDIRSPGLGDTAMYLCATSRVSGTSGNTIYFGEGSWLTVV.

The CDR3 bases are TGTGCCAGCAGCTTAATCGGACTGGTAGGGGGGCACGCTTTCTTT. Residues: CASSLIGLVGGHAFF. The chain joins TRBV11-1 to TRBJ1-1; TRBD1 might be the D (6 bases). Trimming took 2 bases from V and 11 from J, leaving 21 bases between them. The CDR3 is made up of 15 amino acids. Germline V gives CDR1 SGHAT, CDR2 FQDESV (reference sequence).

The chain links TRBV19 to TRBJ2-1; D may be TRBD1 (6 bases). This CDR3 is built from 15 residues. V dropped 5 bases and J dropped 0 bases, with 11 bases sitting between them. Germline CDR1 is LNHDA and CDR2 is SQIVND (reference sequence). In DNA form, the CDR3 reads TGTGCCAGTAGTCCTCAGGGGAGCTCCTACAATGAGCAGTTCTTC. This translates into CASSPQGSSYNEQFF.

The genes are TRBV10-3 and TRBJ2-1, with D tentatively TRBD1 or TRBD2 (5 bases each). CDR1 and CDR2 from the germline V gene are ENHRY and SYGVKD. CDR3 length equals 14 residues. V was cut by 3 bases and J by 5 bases, with 11 bases left in between. CDR3 bases: TGTGCCATCAGTGATTTCAGGGACCACAATGAGCAGTTCTTC. Its translation: CAISDFRDHNEQFF.

The chain recombines TRBV30 with TRBJ2-6; perhaps TRBD2 as D (7 bases). Germline CDR1 is GTSNPN and CDR2 is SVGIG (reference sequence). V shed 4 bases and J shed 2 bases, with 12 bases lying between them. The CDR3 sequence is 15 residues long. CDR3 DNA: TGTGCCTGGACTGGGGGGGGCGCTGGGGCCAACGTCCTGACTTTC. Its translation is CAWTGGGAGANVLTF. Complete variable domain (other parts from reference TRBV30 and TRBJ2-6): SQTIHQWPATLVQPVGSPLSLECTVEGTSNPNLYWYRQAAGRGLQLLFYSVGIGQISSEVPQNLSASRPQDRQFILSSKKLLLSDSGFYLCAWTGGGAGANVLTFGAGSRLTVL.

This clone was found a few times. The genes are TRBV28 and TRBJ2-7; D is perhaps TRBD2 (5 bases). Trimming took off 5 bases at V and 2 bases at J, with 13 bases between the two ends. This CDR3 has 14 amino acids. Germline assignment: CDR1 MDHEN and CDR2 SYDVKM. The CDR3 reads CASSILLGAYEQYF. CDR3 DNA sequence: TGTGCCAGCAGTATACTTCTCGGGGCCTACGAGCAGTACTTC. Full variable domain (outside the CDR3, taken from reference TRBV28 and TRBJ2-7): DVKVTQSSRYLVKRTGEKVFLECVQDMDHENMFWYRQDPGLGLRLIYFSYDVKMKEKGDIPEGYSVSREKKERFSLILESASTNQTSMYLCASSILLGAYEQYFGPGTRLTVT.

V gene TRBV28 combines with J gene TRBJ1-2; D may be TRBD1 (6 bases). The length of the CDR3 is 15 residues. Between the trimmed V and J ends, which lost 5 bases and 6 bases, there was a span of 19 bases. Germline CDR1 reads MDHEN; CDR2 reads SYDVKM. Here the CDR3 DNA reads TGTGCCAGCAGTCTCTTACAGGGTAGAGGTAATGGCTACACCTTC. This gives the protein CASSLLQGRGNGYTF.

This clone was picked up a small number of times. The chain uses TRBV28 and TRBJ1-5; unclear D gene. The CDR3 loop spans 13 amino acids. V was clipped by 6 bases and J by 5 bases, with 11 bases between them. Germline V gives CDR1 MDHEN, CDR2 SYDVKM. The CDR3 region is CASRPIRYQPQHF. The CDR3 DNA follows: TGTGCCAGCAGGCCAATCAGATATCAGCCCCAGCATTTT.

The chain employs TRBV10-2 and TRBJ2-1; the D is unclear. CDR3 size: 16 residues. Trimming took off 2 bases at V and 4 bases at J, with 15 bases between the two ends. Germline V CDR1 and CDR2: WSHSY, SAAADI. The CDR3 protein is CASSEPLRDFYNEQFF. The CDR3 DNA reads as TGCGCCAGCAGTGAGCCACTCAGAGATTTTTACAATGAGCAGTTCTTC.